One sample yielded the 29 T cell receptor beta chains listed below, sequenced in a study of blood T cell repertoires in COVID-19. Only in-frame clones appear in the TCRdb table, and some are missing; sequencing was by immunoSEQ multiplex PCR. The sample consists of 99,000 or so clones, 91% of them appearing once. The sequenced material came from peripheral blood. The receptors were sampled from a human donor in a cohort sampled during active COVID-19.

The CDR3 reads CASSQGHRDRKQYF. CDR3 DNA sequence: TGTGCCAGCAGCCAAGGGCACCGGGACAGAAAGCAGTACTTC. The chain combines TRBV3-1 (or the pseudogene TRBV3-2) with TRBJ2-7; TRBD1 aligns across 7 bases. Germline CDR1 LGHDT, CDR2 YNNKEL (reference sequence). This CDR3 has 14 residues. The J segment lost 8 bases and the V segment lost 1 base, leaving 8 bases of the junction unmatched.

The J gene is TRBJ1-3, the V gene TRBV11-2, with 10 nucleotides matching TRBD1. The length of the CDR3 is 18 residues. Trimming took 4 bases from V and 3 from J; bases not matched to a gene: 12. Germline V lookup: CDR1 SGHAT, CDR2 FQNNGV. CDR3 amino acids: CASSSISTGGKGGNTIYF. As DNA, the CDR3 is TGTGCCAGCAGCTCCATTTCGACAGGGGGCAAAGGTGGAAACACCATATATTTT.

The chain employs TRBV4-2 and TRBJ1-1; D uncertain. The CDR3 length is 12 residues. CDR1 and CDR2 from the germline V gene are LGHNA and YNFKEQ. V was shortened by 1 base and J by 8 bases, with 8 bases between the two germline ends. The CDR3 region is CASSQGGGEAFF. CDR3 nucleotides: TGTGCCAGCAGCCAAGGAGGAGGGGAAGCTTTCTTT.

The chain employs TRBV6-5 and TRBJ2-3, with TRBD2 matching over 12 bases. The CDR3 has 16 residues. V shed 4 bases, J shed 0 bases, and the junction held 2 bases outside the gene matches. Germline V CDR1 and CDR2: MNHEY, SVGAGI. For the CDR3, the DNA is TGTGCCAGCAGTTCCGGACTAGCGGGAAGCACAGATACGCAGTATTTT. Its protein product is CASSSGLAGSTDTQYF.

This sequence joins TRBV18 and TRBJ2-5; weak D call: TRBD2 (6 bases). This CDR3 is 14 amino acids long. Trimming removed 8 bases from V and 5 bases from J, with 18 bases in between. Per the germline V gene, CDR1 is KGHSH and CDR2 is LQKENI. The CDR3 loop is CASTATSFSETQYF. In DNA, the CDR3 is TGTGCCAGCACTGCCACTAGCTTTTCCGAGACCCAGTACTTC.

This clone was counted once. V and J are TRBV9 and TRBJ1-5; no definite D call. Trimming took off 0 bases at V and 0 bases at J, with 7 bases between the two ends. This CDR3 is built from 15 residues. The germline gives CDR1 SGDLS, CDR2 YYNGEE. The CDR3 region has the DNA TGTGCCAGCAGCGTAGGTGAGTATAGCAATCAGCCCCAGCATTTT. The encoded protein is CASSVGEYSNQPQHF.

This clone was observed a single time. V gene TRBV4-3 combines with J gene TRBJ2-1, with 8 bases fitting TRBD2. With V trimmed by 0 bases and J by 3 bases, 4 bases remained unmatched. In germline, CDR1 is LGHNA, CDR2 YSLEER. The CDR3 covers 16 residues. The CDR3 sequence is CASSQDASGFYNEQFF. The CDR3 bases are TGCGCCAGCAGCCAAGATGCTAGCGGGTTCTACAATGAGCAGTTCTTC.

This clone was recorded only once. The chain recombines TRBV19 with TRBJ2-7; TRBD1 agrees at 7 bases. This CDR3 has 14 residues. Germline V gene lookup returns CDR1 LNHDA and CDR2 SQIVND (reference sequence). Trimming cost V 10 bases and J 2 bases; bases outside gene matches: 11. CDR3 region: CATKHRDSAYEQYF. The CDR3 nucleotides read TGTGCCACCAAACACCGGGACAGTGCCTACGAGCAGTACTTC.

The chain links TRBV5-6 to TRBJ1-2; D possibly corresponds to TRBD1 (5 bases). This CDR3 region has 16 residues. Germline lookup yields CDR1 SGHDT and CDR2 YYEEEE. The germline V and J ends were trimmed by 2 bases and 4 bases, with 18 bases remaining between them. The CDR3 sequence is CASSFFTGGGTYGYTF. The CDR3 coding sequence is TGTGCCAGCAGCTTCTTCACGGGGGGTGGAACCTATGGCTACACCTTC.

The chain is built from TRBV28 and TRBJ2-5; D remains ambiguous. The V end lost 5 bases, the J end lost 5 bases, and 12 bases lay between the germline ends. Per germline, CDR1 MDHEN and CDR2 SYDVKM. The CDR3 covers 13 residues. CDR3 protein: CASSRNSWETQYF. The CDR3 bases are TGTGCCAGCAGTCGGAACAGCTGGGAGACCCAGTACTTC.

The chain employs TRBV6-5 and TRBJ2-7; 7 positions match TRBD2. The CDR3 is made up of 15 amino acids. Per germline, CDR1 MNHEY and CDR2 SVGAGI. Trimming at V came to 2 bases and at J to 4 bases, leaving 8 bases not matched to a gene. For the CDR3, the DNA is TGTGCCAGCAGTTACGGGCGCGGGAGCGGATACGAGCAGTACGTC. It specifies CASSYGRGSGYEQYV.

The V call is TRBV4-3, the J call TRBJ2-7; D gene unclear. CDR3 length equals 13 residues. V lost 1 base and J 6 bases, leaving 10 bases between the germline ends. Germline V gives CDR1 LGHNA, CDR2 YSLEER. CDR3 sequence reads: CASSQAWASEQYF. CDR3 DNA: TGCGCCAGCAGCCAAGCCTGGGCGTCCGAGCAGTACTTC.

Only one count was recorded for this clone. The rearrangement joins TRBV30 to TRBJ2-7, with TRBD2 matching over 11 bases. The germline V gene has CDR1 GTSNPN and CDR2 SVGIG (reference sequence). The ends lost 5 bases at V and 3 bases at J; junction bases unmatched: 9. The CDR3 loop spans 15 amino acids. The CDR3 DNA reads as TGTGCCTGGGAACCCGGGACTAGCGGAAACTACGAGCAGTACTTC. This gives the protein CAWEPGTSGNYEQYF.

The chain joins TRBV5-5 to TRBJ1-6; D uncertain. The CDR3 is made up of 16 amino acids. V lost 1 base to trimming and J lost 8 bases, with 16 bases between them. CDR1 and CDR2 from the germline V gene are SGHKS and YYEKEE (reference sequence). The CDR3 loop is CASSLTLETAYSPLHF. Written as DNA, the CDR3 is TGTGCCAGCAGCTTGACTCTTGAGACTGCCTATTCACCCCTCCACTTT.

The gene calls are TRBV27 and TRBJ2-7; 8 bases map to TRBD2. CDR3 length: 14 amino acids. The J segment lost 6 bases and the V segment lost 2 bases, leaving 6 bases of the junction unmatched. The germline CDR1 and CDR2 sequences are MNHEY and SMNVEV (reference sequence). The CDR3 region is CASSLGGRYAEQYF. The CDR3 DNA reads TGTGCCAGCAGTTTAGGCGGGAGGTACGCCGAGCAGTACTTC.

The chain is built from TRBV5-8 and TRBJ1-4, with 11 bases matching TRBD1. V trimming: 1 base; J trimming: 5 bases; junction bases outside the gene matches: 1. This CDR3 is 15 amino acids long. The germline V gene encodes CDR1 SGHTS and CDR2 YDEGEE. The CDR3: CASSLRDRGNEKLFF. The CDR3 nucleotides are TGTGCCAGCAGCTTGAGGGACAGGGGGAATGAAAAACTGTTTTTT.

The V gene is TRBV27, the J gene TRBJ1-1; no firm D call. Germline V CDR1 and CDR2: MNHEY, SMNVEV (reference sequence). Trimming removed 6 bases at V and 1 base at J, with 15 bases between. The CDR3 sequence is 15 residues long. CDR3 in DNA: TGTGCCAGCAGGATGTTAGACTCCTCGAACACTGAAGCTTTCTTT. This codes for CASRMLDSSNTEAFF.

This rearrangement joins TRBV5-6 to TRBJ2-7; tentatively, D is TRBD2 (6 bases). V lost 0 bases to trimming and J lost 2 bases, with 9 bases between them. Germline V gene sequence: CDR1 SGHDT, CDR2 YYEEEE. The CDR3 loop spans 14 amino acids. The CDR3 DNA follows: TGTGCCAGCAGCTTGGGTAGCGGCCCCTACGAGCAGTACTTC. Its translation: CASSLGSGPYEQYF.

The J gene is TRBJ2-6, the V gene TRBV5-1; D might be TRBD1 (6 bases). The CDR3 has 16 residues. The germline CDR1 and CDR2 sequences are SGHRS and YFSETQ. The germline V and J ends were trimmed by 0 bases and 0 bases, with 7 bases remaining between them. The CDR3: CASSLVGASGANVLTF. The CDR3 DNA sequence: TGCGCCAGCAGCTTGGTGGGGGCCTCTGGGGCCAACGTCCTGACTTTC.

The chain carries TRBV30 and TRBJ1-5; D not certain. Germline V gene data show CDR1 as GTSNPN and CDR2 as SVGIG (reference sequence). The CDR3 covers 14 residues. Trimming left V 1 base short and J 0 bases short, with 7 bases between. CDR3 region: CAWSGVSSNQPQHF. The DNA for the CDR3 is TGTGCCTGGAGTGGAGTGAGTAGCAATCAGCCCCAGCATTTT.

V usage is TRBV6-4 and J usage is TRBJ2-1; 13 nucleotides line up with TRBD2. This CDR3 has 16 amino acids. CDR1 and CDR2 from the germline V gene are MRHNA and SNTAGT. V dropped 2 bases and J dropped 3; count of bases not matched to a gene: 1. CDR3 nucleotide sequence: TGTGCCAGCAGTGACGGGACTAGCGGGGACTACAATGAGCAGTTCTTC. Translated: CASSDGTSGDYNEQFF.

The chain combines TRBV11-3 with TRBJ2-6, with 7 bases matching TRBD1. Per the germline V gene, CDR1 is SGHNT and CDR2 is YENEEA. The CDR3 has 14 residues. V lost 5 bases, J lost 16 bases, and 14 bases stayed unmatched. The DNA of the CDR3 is TGTGCCAGCAGCCCAAGGACAGGAAAGTCCCCGCTGACTTTC. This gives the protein CASSPRTGKSPLTF.

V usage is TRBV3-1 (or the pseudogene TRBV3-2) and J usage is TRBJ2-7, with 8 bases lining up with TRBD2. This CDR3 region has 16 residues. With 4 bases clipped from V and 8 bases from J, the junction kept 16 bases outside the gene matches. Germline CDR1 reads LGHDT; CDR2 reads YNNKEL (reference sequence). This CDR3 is CASSPPGGRLEYQQYF. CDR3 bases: TGTGCCAGCAGCCCCCCGGGGGGGCGCCTCGAGTATCAGCAGTACTTC.

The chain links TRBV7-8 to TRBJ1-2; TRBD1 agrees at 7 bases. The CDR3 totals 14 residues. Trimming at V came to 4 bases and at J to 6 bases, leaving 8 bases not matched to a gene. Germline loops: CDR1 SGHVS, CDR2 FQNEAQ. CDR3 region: CASSSRQGLDGYTF. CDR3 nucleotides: TGTGCCAGCAGCTCCCGACAGGGTCTAGATGGCTACACCTTC.

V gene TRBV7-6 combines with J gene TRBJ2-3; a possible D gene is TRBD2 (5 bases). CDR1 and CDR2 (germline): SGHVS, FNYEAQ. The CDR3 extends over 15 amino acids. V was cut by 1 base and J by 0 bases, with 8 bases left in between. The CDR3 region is CASSLGGLSTDTQYF. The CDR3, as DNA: TGTGCCAGCAGCTTAGGAGGGTTGAGCACAGATACGCAGTATTTT.

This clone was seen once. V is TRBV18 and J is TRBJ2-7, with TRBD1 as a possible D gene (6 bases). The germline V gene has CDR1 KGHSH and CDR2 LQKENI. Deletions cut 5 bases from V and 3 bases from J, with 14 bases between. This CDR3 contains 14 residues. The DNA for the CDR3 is TGTGCCAGCTCATCCCGGGACAATTTCTACGAGCAGTACTTC. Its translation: CASSSRDNFYEQYF.

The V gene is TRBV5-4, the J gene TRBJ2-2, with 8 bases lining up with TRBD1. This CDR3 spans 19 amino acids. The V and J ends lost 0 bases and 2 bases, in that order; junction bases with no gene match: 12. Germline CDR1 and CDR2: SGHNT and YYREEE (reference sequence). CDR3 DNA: TGTGCCAGCAGCTTGGGAGGGCGGGCAGGACAGGGTAACACCGGGGAGCTGTTTTTT. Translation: CASSLGGRAGQGNTGELFF.

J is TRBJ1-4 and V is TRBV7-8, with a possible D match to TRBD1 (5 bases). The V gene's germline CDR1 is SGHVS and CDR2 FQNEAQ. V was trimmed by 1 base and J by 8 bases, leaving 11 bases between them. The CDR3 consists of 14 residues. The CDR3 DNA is TGTGCCAGCAGCTTAGGGGGCAGGGCGGAAAAACTGTTTTTT. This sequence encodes CASSLGGRAEKLFF.

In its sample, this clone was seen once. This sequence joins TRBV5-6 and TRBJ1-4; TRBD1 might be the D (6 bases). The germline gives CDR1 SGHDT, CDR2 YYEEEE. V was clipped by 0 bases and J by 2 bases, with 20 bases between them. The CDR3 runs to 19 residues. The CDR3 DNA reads TGTGCCAGCAGCTTGGAGGGGCCACAGGGTTTGGGGACTAATGAAAAACTGTTTTTT. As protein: CASSLEGPQGLGTNEKLFF.